This T cell receptor beta chain was identified in a study of glioma-infiltrating T cells. For this clonotype: Its antigen is not known.

Study observations and caveats: Tissue-blood divergence was below expectation in non-neoplastic patients, above in gliomas. Patients with low tissue-blood divergence carried a signature set of shared blood CDR3 motifs.

This CDR3 has 20 residues. V lost 5 bases to trimming and J lost 2 bases; unmatched junction nucleotides: 18. Germline V gene lookup returns CDR1 SGHTA and CDR2 FQGNSA. Using RNA template, CDR3s of TCR alpha and beta were amplified with iRepertoire arm-PCR. TCRdb processed the multiplex PCR reads anew with MiXCR; each CDR3 protein has one entry. The sample contains a few hundred thousand distinct CDR3 sequences, 41% of which appear only once. The gene calls are TRBV7-2 and TRBJ1-6, with 7 bases fitting TRBD1. What was sequenced was glioma tissue, nonneoplastic brain tissue, or PBMCs (not recorded which). The receptor was derived from a human donor with low-grade glioma or glioblastoma, undergoing nonglioma brain surgery, or in good health (not recorded which). The CDR3 sequence: CASSLDRLTPELTYNSPLHF. The CDR3 DNA reads TGTGCCAGCAGCCTGGACAGGCTTACCCCAGAGCTGACCTATAATTCACCCCTCCACTTT.